This section outlines one T cell receptor beta chain sequence together with its context. The data were obtained in a study of blood T cell repertoires in COVID-19. Across the whole study: Sources were T cells, B-cell-depleted T cells, or PBMCs; the material itself was cDNA or gDNA.

The CDR3 runs to 14 residues. The V and J ends lost 5 bases and 2 bases, in that order; junction bases with no gene match: 5. Per germline, CDR1 SNHLY and CDR2 FYNNEI. In terms of age and location, participants ranged from about 18 to 100 years and lived in about two dozen US areas. Per the original data handling: Estimated nucleated cell counts came from reference gene primer amplification. The repertoire was sequenced with immunoSEQ multiplex PCR; TCRdb's copy has only in-frame clones and lacks some. V, J and clone size are taken as reported in that table, and D and trimming were inferred from the DNA itself. The top ten clones hold roughly 15% of a sample with some 170,000 clones, 75% to 85% of them seen once.

The chain carries TRBV2 and TRBJ2-7; 8 nucleotides match TRBD1. The TCR was taken from a man in his forties or fifties who had recovered from COVID-19. Sequencing input: PBMCs or T cells enriched from blood (not recorded which). The CDR3 bases are TGTGCCAGCAGTCTGGACAGGGAAGCCTACGAGCAGTACTTC. Amino acid sequence: CASSLDREAYEQYF.